These 4 T cell receptor beta chains originate from one sample sequenced in a study of T cells in Graves' hyperthyroidism and ophthalmopathy. Template material for amplifying TCR beta CDR3 regions consisted of RNA transcripts. The study used the HTBI primer set for a first-round RT-PCR of the TCR CDR3. TCRdb reanalysed the multiplex PCR reads using MiXCR and keeps one entry per CDR3 protein. The sample comprises over 700,000 distinct CDR3 sequences, 35% to 45% of which are singletons, and roughly 8.3% rests with the top ten. Sequences were obtained from blood. These receptors originate from a man aged 18 to 29 with Graves' hyperthyroidism.

This chain joins TRBV7-9 and TRBJ2-7; D possibly matches TRBD1 or TRBD2 (5 bases each). CDR1 is SEHNR and CDR2 is FQNEAQ in the germline V gene (reference sequence). The length of the CDR3 is 14 residues. Deletions cut 4 bases from V and 6 bases from J, with 16 bases between. The DNA of the CDR3 is TGTGCCAGCAGCTCCCCGGGACCTGGAGGCGAGCAGTACTTC. Translation gives CASSSPGPGGEQYF.

Of note for this clonotype: Because it lacks the conserved phenylalanine or tryptophan at the end, this CDR3 is likely a read error. The chain has TRBV19 and TRBJ1-1; D gene unclear. The CDR3 loop spans 14 amino acids. Trimming took 2 bases from V and 5 from J, leaving 12 bases between them. Germline CDR1 LNHDA, CDR2 SQIVND (reference sequence). The CDR3 DNA reads as TGTGCCAGTAGTATAAATTTGGCGAGGACTGAAGCTTTCTCT. This encodes CASSINLARTEAFS.

This rearrangement joins TRBV29-1 to TRBJ1-2; no firm D call. Trimming took 8 bases from V and 3 from J, leaving 10 bases between them. The CDR3 loop spans 11 amino acids. Germline CDR1 is SQVTM and CDR2 is ANQGSEA. The CDR3 sequence is CSTPGYYGYTF. The CDR3 bases are TGCAGCACGCCGGGGTACTATGGCTACACCTTC.

V is TRBV7-9 and J is TRBJ1-1, with D unclear. V lost 5 bases and J 7 bases, leaving 8 bases between the germline ends. Germline CDR1 is SEHNR and CDR2 is FQNEAQ (reference sequence). This CDR3 comprises 11 residues. The CDR3 DNA is TGTGCCAGCAGCCGGGCCTATGAAGCTTTCTTT. Translated, it gives CASSRAYEAFF.